Presented here are 32 T cell receptor beta chains from one specimen sequenced in a study of T cells after yellow fever vaccination. TCRdb passed the 5' RACE reads through MiXCR, listing each CDR3 protein once. The repertoire consists of fewer than 450,000 distinct CDR3 sequences, with about 4% occurring once and the leading ten covering around 24%. The input for sequencing was PBMCs, taken 5 days after the yellow fever booster vaccination. These receptors came from a man aged 18 to 30 who received the YFV17D yellow fever vaccine.

This chain joins TRBV6-5 and TRBJ1-1; TRBD1 might be the D (6 bases). Germline V gives CDR1 MNHEY, CDR2 SVGAGI. The CDR3 covers 14 residues. V was clipped by 0 bases and J by 5 bases, with 10 bases between them. The CDR3 sequence is CASSYSGQLTEAFF. As DNA, the CDR3 is TGTGCCAGCAGTTACTCCGGACAGCTAACTGAAGCTTTCTTT.

The V call is TRBV5-1, the J call TRBJ2-7, with a tentative D call TRBD1 (5 bases). Trimming stripped 4 bases from V and 6 bases from J, with 20 bases between. CDR1 and CDR2 (germline): SGHRS, YFSETQ. The CDR3 sequence is 15 residues long. The DNA for the CDR3 is TGCGCCAGCAGCACTGGAACCGTCAGGGCGGTCGAGCAGTACTTC. Amino acid sequence: CASSTGTVRAVEQYF.

This clonotype has ten or more counts. This chain links TRBV7-2 with TRBJ2-7; 12 nucleotides align to TRBD1. CDR1 is SGHTA and CDR2 is FQGNSA in the germline V gene. CDR3 length: 15 amino acids. V trimming: 1 base; J trimming: 5 bases; junction bases outside the gene matches: 3. CDR3: CASSLVGTGGHEQYF. Here the CDR3 DNA reads TGTGCCAGCAGCTTAGTTGGGACAGGGGGCCACGAGCAGTACTTC. Variable domain in full (rest from reference TRBV7-2 and TRBJ2-7): GAGVSQSPSNKVTEKGKDVELRCDPISGHTALYWYRQSLGQGLEFLIYFQGNSAPDKSGLPSDRFSAERTGGSVSTLTIQRTQQEDSAVYLCASSLVGTGGHEQYFGPGTRLTVT.

This clonotype has ten or more counts. The V gene is TRBV20-1, the J gene TRBJ1-1; D is perhaps TRBD1 (5 bases). The CDR3 has 15 amino acids. From germline, CDR1 is DFQATT and CDR2 SNEGSKA (reference sequence). Trimming removed 2 bases from V and 1 base from J, with 14 bases in between. This CDR3 is CSARQGRRENTEAFF. For the CDR3, the DNA is TGCAGTGCTAGACAGGGACGGAGGGAGAACACTGAAGCTTTCTTT.

V is TRBV19 and J is TRBJ2-3; 9 bases match TRBD2. CDR1 and CDR2 from the germline V gene are LNHDA and SQIVND (reference sequence). J lost 12 bases, V lost 10 bases, and 5 bases had no gene match. The CDR3 spans 10 residues. The CDR3 coding sequence is TGTGCCACTGTAGCGGGGGATCAGTATTTT. It specifies CATVAGDQYF.

The chain couples TRBV21-1 to TRBJ2-3; the table's D gene call, TRBD2, was not cross checked with the DNA. TRBV21-1 constitutes a pseudogene. This CDR3 region has 13 residues. CDR3 bases: TGTGCCAGGAAAGAGGAGGGTGAGGATACGCAGTATTTT. Its translation is CARKEEGEDTQYF.

This clonotype was recorded many times. J is TRBJ1-2 and V is TRBV20-1; 8 bases are a match to TRBD1. The CDR3 runs to 11 residues. J gave up 8 bases and V 6 bases, and 5 bases lay outside the gene matches. Germline values: CDR1 DFQATT, CDR2 SNEGSKA (reference sequence). CDR3 sequence (DNA): TGCAGTGCGACAGGGGTTGTCGGCTACACCTTC. It yields the protein CSATGVVGYTF.

The table lists this clonotype with a few counts. This chain joins TRBV11-2 and TRBJ2-5; possibly TRBD1 or TRBD2 for D (6 bases each). The CDR3 totals 15 residues. Trimming took off 1 base at V and 1 base at J, with 10 bases between the two ends. Looked up from germline, CDR1 is SGHAT and CDR2 is FQNNGV. The CDR3 DNA follows: TGTGCCAGCAGCTTAGTCGGGGGCACCCAAGAGACCCAGTACTTC. Protein product: CASSLVGGTQETQYF.

This rearrangement joins TRBV24-1 to TRBJ1-4; D is perhaps TRBD1 (6 bases). Germline V lookup: CDR1 KGHDR, CDR2 SFDVKD. The CDR3 extends over 14 amino acids. Trimming took 4 bases from V and 6 from J, leaving 11 bases between them. CDR3 region: CATSDRGYDEKLFF. DNA for the CDR3: TGTGCCACCAGTGACAGGGGATACGATGAAAAACTGTTTTTT.

This clonotype was detected only a few times. V gene TRBV20-1 combines with J gene TRBJ2-1; possibly TRBD2 for D (5 bases). V was trimmed by 4 bases and J by 0 bases, leaving 7 bases between them. CDR1 and CDR2 (germline): DFQATT, SNEGSKA (reference sequence). This CDR3 has 13 amino acids. The CDR3 nucleotides read TGCAGTGCTACTGGGAGCTCCTACAATGAGCAGTTCTTC. Protein sequence: CSATGSSYNEQFF.

This clonotype was detected ten times or more. This chain uses TRBV7-9 with TRBJ1-6, with a weak D call TRBD1 (5 bases). CDR1 is SEHNR, CDR2 FQNEAQ, per germline (reference sequence). The CDR3 contains 16 residues. Trimming shortened V by 5 bases and J by 6 bases, and 17 bases separated the two germline ends. In nucleotides, the CDR3 is TGTGCCAGCAGCACCTTTGAGGGGCGAGGTAATTCACCCCTCCACTTT. This encodes CASSTFEGRGNSPLHF.

The chain couples TRBV4-3 to TRBJ2-7, with D perhaps TRBD2 (5 bases). The CDR3 has 14 amino acids. Germline V gives CDR1 LGHNA, CDR2 YSLEER. V lost 0 bases, J lost 4 bases, and 10 bases lay in between. The CDR3 protein is CASSQDFPGYEQYF. The CDR3 bases are TGCGCCAGCAGCCAAGATTTTCCGGGGTACGAGCAGTACTTC.

This clonotype was counted many times. The chain uses TRBV4-1 and TRBJ2-1; D not certain. V was cut by 4 bases and J by 10 bases, with 17 bases left in between. CDR1 and CDR2 from the germline V gene are MGHRA and YSYEKL. The CDR3 consists of 14 residues. The CDR3, as DNA: TGCGCCAGCAGCCTTCGGCCCCTAGGCACGGAGCAGTTCTTC. This codes for CASSLRPLGTEQFF.

This clonotype was found many times. The chain combines TRBV6-6 with TRBJ2-7; possibly TRBD2 for D (6 bases). V dropped 2 bases and J dropped 4 bases, with 9 bases sitting between them. CDR1 is MNHNY and CDR2 is SVGAGI in the germline V gene (reference sequence). CDR3 length: 13 residues. In nucleotides, the CDR3 is TGTGCCAGCAGTTACCGGGACTTATACGAGCAGTACGTC. Translation gives CASSYRDLYEQYV.

This clonotype was detected ten times or more. The V and J genes are TRBV6-5 and TRBJ1-2; 7 positions match TRBD1. CDR3 size: 14 residues. Germline V CDR1 and CDR2: MNHEY, SVGAGI. The ends lost 2 bases at V and 7 bases at J; junction bases unmatched: 7. CDR3 region: CASSYRRTGGGYTF. In DNA form, the CDR3 reads TGTGCCAGCAGTTACCGGAGGACAGGCGGTGGCTACACCTTC.

This clonotype has a count of ten or more. The rearrangement links TRBV2 to TRBJ2-2; TRBD2 is a possible D gene (6 bases). The CDR3 has 12 amino acids. In germline, CDR1 is SNHLY, CDR2 FYNNEI. The germline V and J ends were trimmed by 6 bases and 8 bases, with 10 bases remaining between them. In DNA, the CDR3 is TGTGCCAGCAGCGGAAGCGGGGGGGAGCTGTTTTTT. It is translated as CASSGSGGELFF.

The V gene is TRBV9, the J gene TRBJ2-3; D gene uncertain. V was shortened by 3 bases and J by 5 bases, with 4 bases between the two germline ends. The CDR3 is 11 residues long. The V gene's germline CDR1 is SGDLS and CDR2 YYNGEE. Here the CDR3 reads CASSGRDTQYF. The CDR3 DNA sequence: TGTGCCAGCAGCGGAAGAGATACGCAGTATTTT.

In this sample, this clonotype turned up many times. This chain joins TRBV3-1 and TRBJ2-1; 9 bases fit TRBD2. The junction had 10 bases not matched to a gene; V was cut back by 5 bases and J by 5 bases. Germline CDR1 reads LGHDT; CDR2 reads YNNKEL (reference sequence). The CDR3 is 16 amino acids. The CDR3 DNA reads TGTGCCAGCAGCATCCGCGGGGGGGCCGGGAACAATGAGCAGTTCTTC. Translation: CASSIRGGAGNNEQFF.

This chain connects TRBV29-1 to TRBJ2-7; 7 bases match TRBD1. The V and J ends lost 7 bases and 4 bases, in that order; junction bases with no gene match: 10. This CDR3 is 13 amino acids long. Germline V gene data show CDR1 as SQVTM and CDR2 as ANQGSEA. CDR3 sequence reads: CSATLPTGYEQYF. In nucleotides, the CDR3 is TGCAGCGCCACCCTCCCGACAGGGTACGAGCAGTACTTC.

This clonotype was recorded a few times. The rearrangement links TRBV15 to TRBJ2-7; 10 nucleotides agree with TRBD1. CDR3 length equals 14 residues. CDR1 is LNHNV, CDR2 YYDKDF, per germline (reference sequence). Trimming took 7 bases from V and 6 from J; bases not matched to a gene: 9. This CDR3 reads CATKRHGTGVEQYF. CDR3 in DNA: TGTGCCACCAAACGACACGGGACAGGGGTCGAGCAGTACTTC. Based on the CDR3 plus reference TRBV15 and TRBJ2-7, the full variable domain is DAMVIQNPRYQVTQFGKPVTLSCSQTLNHNVMYWYQQKSSQAPKLLFHYYDKDFNNEADTPDNFQSRRPNTSFCFLDIRSPGLGDTAMYLCATKRHGTGVEQYFGPGTRLTVT.

In its sample, this clonotype was seen a few times. As DNA, the CDR3 is TGCAGTGCTGAACAATGGGACAGACAAGAGACCCAGTACTTC. It specifies CSAEQWDRQETQYF. The chain uses TRBV20-1 and TRBJ2-5; TRBD1 agrees at 7 bases. This CDR3 contains 14 residues. Germline trimming cut 5 bases from V and 2 bases from J; bases unmatched to any gene: 8. Germline V CDR1 and CDR2: DFQATT, SNEGSKA (reference sequence).

This clonotype has more than one count but fewer than ten. This chain connects TRBV28 to TRBJ2-7, with D possibly TRBD2 on 5 matching bases. The CDR3 covers 14 residues. Trimming shortened V by 9 bases and J by 0 bases, and 15 bases separated the two germline ends. Germline CDR1 is MDHEN and CDR2 is SYDVKM. CDR3 nucleotides: TGTGCCAGTTCGACTACTATCAGCTCCTACGAGCAGTACGTC. It codes for CASSTTISSYEQYV.

This clonotype was seen at least ten times. This chain uses TRBV2 with TRBJ1-4; 8 bases align to TRBD1. V was pared by 6 bases and J by 8 bases, with 11 bases of the junction left unmatched. Germline CDR1 and CDR2: SNHLY and FYNNEI. The CDR3 length is 15 residues. CDR3 loop: CASSPTGDAGEKLFF. The CDR3 DNA sequence: TGTGCCAGCAGCCCGACAGGGGACGCGGGAGAAAAACTGTTTTTT. Full variable domain (remainder filled in from reference TRBV2 and TRBJ1-4): EPEVTQTPSHQVTQMGQEVILRCVPISNHLYFYWYRQILGQKVEFLVSFYNNEISEKSEIFDDQFSVERPDGSNFTLKIRSTKLEDSAMYFCASSPTGDAGEKLFFGSGTQLSVL.

This clonotype was found a few times. The J gene is TRBJ2-1, the V gene TRBV19; 8 bases align to TRBD1. V was pared by 0 bases and J by 8 bases, with 12 bases of the junction left unmatched. CDR1 and CDR2 from the germline V gene are LNHDA and SQIVND (reference sequence). CDR3 length: 17 amino acids. The CDR3, as DNA: TGTGCCAGTAGTATAGAGGCCAGGGGGCGCGAAATCGATGAGCAGTTCTTC. It encodes CASSIEARGREIDEQFF.

This clonotype appeared many times. V gene TRBV5-1 combines with J gene TRBJ2-7, with D perhaps matching TRBD1 (5 bases). Germline V CDR1 and CDR2: SGHRS, YFSETQ. CDR3 length equals 14 residues. V lost 1 base to trimming and J lost 9 bases, with 17 bases between them. CDR3 in DNA: TGCGCCAGCAGCTTGACAGGAACCGACGTATGGCAGTACGTC. It is translated as CASSLTGTDVWQYV.

V is TRBV6-5 and J is TRBJ1-6; D might be TRBD1 (5 bases). V was cut by 2 bases and J by 5 bases, with 10 bases left in between. Germline V CDR1 and CDR2: MNHEY, SVGAGI. This CDR3 has 15 residues. CDR3 protein: CASSYGGGNNSPLHF. The CDR3 nucleotides read TGTGCCAGCAGTTACGGGGGGGGAAATAATTCACCCCTCCACTTT.

This clonotype was seen at least ten times. This chain uses TRBV5-6 with TRBJ2-7; TRBD1 is a possible D gene (6 bases). Germline CDR1 reads SGHDT; CDR2 reads YYEEEE. The CDR3 contains 12 residues. Trimming pared 3 bases from V and 6 bases from J, leaving 10 bases between. This CDR3 is CASSSTGTEQYV. CDR3 bases: TGTGCCAGCAGCTCGACAGGAACCGAGCAGTACGTC.

At least ten counts were recorded for this clonotype. This rearrangement joins TRBV20-1 to TRBJ2-3; unclear D gene. The germline gives CDR1 DFQATT, CDR2 SNEGSKA (reference sequence). The CDR3 length is 12 residues. V shed 1 base and J shed 5 bases, with 7 bases lying between them. The CDR3 DNA reads as TGCAGTGCTAGAGGCAGTGGAGATACGCAGTATTTT. Its protein product is CSARGSGDTQYF.

This rearrangement joins TRBV5-1 to TRBJ2-3; 16 bases agree with TRBD2. Germline CDR1 is SGHRS and CDR2 is YFSETQ. The CDR3 is 20 amino acids. V lost 7 bases and J lost 0; bases outside the gene matches: 14. The CDR3 sequence: CASGSPGLAGGRTSTDTQYF. CDR3 sequence (DNA): TGCGCCAGCGGTTCGCCGGGACTAGCGGGGGGGAGGACTAGCACAGATACGCAGTATTTT.

This clonotype was seen ten or more times. The chain carries TRBV5-1 and TRBJ1-1; maybe TRBD1 (5 bases). V gave up 5 bases and J gave up 1 base, with 12 bases separating them. From germline, CDR1 is SGHRS and CDR2 YFSETQ. The CDR3 is 14 amino acids. CDR3 DNA sequence: TGCGCCAGCAGAGCGGGGACGGGGAACACTGAAGCTTTCTTT. Encoded protein: CASRAGTGNTEAFF. The full variable domain, with the rest looked up from reference TRBV5-1 and TRBJ1-1, is KAGVTQTPRYLIKTRGQQVTLSCSPISGHRSVSWYQQTPGQGLQFLFEYFSETQRNKGNFPGRFSGRQFSNSRSEMNVSTLELGDSALYLCASRAGTGNTEAFFGQGTRLTVV.

This chain joins TRBV5-4 and TRBJ1-6; D unresolved. CDR3 size: 14 residues. V lost 0 bases to trimming and J lost 7 bases, with 8 bases between them. Germline assignment: CDR1 SGHNT and CDR2 YYREEE (reference sequence). CDR3 sequence reads: CASSLEGPNSPLHF. CDR3 DNA: TGTGCCAGCAGCTTGGAAGGGCCGAATTCACCCCTCCACTTT.

This clonotype was seen at least ten times. The genes are TRBV11-1 and TRBJ2-7, with 8 bases aligning to TRBD1. The J segment lost 6 bases and the V segment lost 5 bases, leaving 3 bases of the junction unmatched. CDR3 size: 12 residues. Germline lookup yields CDR1 SGHAT and CDR2 FQDESV (reference sequence). For the CDR3, the DNA is TGTGCCAGCAGCATAGACAGGGGCGAGCAGTACGTC. It encodes CASSIDRGEQYV.